A selection of T cell receptor beta chains follows, all from one sample in a study of HIV-infected patients and healthy controls. MiXCR, run by TCRdb on the 5' RACE reads, gives a single entry per CDR3 protein. Among more than 60,000 distinct CDR3 sequences listed, approximately 21% were seen once. The sequenced sample consisted of CD4+ T cells from blood. Every receptor here comes from a human donor in good health. Both conserved end residues are part of each CDR3. The order of the fields is D gene, V gene, clone size, J gene, CDR3 protein, CDR3 DNA. D genes are given only for firm matches. A clone size is listed for some rows: how often the clone was seen (once, few, many), or a class if it is expanded.

d_gene: TRBD1
v_gene: TRBV7-2
abundance: .
j_gene: TRBJ1-2
CDR3aa: CASSPSGGGGFYGYTF
CDR3nt: TGTGCCAGCAGCCCTAGCGGGGGAGGGGGCTTCTATGGCTACACCTTC

d_gene: TRBD1
v_gene: TRBV6-6
abundance: many
j_gene: TRBJ1-1
CDR3aa: CASSPGTGQTMNTEAFF
CDR3nt: TGTGCCAGCAGCCCTGGGACAGGCCAAACCATGAACACTGAAGCTTTCTTT

d_gene: TRBD1
v_gene: TRBV24-1
abundance: many
j_gene: TRBJ2-3
CDR3aa: CATKHRRGYTQYF
CDR3nt: TGTGCCACCAAACACCGCAGGGGGTATACGCAGTATTTT

d_gene: .
v_gene: TRBV29-1
abundance: many
j_gene: TRBJ2-1
CDR3aa: CSVRRGYNEQFF
CDR3nt: TGCAGCGTTCGGCGGGGATACAATGAGCAGTTCTTC

d_gene: TRBD1
v_gene: TRBV25-1
abundance: .
j_gene: TRBJ2-6
CDR3aa: CASSDRIGTAGANVLTF
CDR3nt: TGTGCCAGCAGTGACCGAATAGGGACAGCAGGGGCCAACGTCCTGACTTTC

d_gene: .
v_gene: TRBV7-2
abundance: few
j_gene: TRBJ1-5
CDR3aa: CASSSRFRADPSNQPQHF
CDR3nt: TGTGCCAGCAGCTCCCGCTTCCGGGCAGACCCTAGCAATCAGCCCCAGCATTTT

d_gene: .
v_gene: TRBV7-6
abundance: many
j_gene: TRBJ2-3
CDR3aa: CASSFNFRDTQYF
CDR3nt: TGTGCCAGCAGCTTCAACTTCAGAGATACGCAGTATTTT

d_gene: .
v_gene: TRBV7-2
abundance: many
j_gene: TRBJ1-1
CDR3aa: CASRLVKVGTEAFF
CDR3nt: TGTGCCAGCAGGCTTGTGAAGGTCGGGACTGAAGCTTTCTTT

d_gene: TRBD2
v_gene: TRBV6-2/TRBV6-3
abundance: .
j_gene: TRBJ2-7
CDR3aa: CASTPGSSGRAREQYF
CDR3nt: TGTGCCAGCACCCCCGGCTCTAGCGGGAGGGCCCGGGAGCAGTACTTC

d_gene: TRBD1
v_gene: TRBV7-9
abundance: .
j_gene: TRBJ1-2
CDR3aa: CASSRTGEGNYGYTF
CDR3nt: TGTGCCAGCAGCCGGACAGGGGAAGGGAACTATGGCTACACCTTC

d_gene: .
v_gene: TRBV10-2
abundance: .
j_gene: TRBJ1-2
CDR3aa: CASSDRGNYGYTF
CDR3nt: TGCGCCAGCAGTGATCGGGGGAACTATGGCTACACCTTC

d_gene: TRBD2
v_gene: TRBV20-1
abundance: many
j_gene: TRBJ2-2
CDR3aa: CSARSQGGGTSTGELFF
CDR3nt: TGCAGTGCTAGATCCCAAGGGGGGGGGACTAGCACCGGGGAGCTGTTTTTT

d_gene: .
v_gene: TRBV30
abundance: .
j_gene: TRBJ1-2
CDR3aa: CAWSTPGGIYGYTF
CDR3nt: TGTGCCTGGAGTACCCCGGGTGGAATCTATGGCTACACCTTC

d_gene: .
v_gene: TRBV5-1
abundance: few
j_gene: TRBJ2-3
CDR3aa: CASSLGLRTASSTDTQYF
CDR3nt: TGCGCCAGCAGCTTGGGGCTCAGGACAGCAAGTAGCACAGATACGCAGTATTTT

d_gene: .
v_gene: TRBV27
abundance: .
j_gene: TRBJ2-1
CDR3aa: CASSLNLYNEQFF
CDR3nt: TGTGCCAGCAGTTTAAACCTCTACAATGAGCAGTTCTTC

d_gene: TRBD1
v_gene: TRBV12-3/TRBV12-4
abundance: .
j_gene: TRBJ1-1
CDR3aa: CASSWVQGVSTEAFF
CDR3nt: TGTGCCAGCAGTTGGGTGCAGGGGGTAAGCACTGAAGCTTTCTTT

d_gene: TRBD2
v_gene: TRBV12-3/TRBV12-4
abundance: .
j_gene: TRBJ2-5
CDR3aa: CASSHPSGSGAVTQYF
CDR3nt: TGTGCCAGCAGTCACCCTAGCGGGAGTGGAGCGGTGACCCAGTACTTC

d_gene: .
v_gene: TRBV20-1
abundance: many
j_gene: TRBJ1-6
CDR3aa: CSARSRERTYNSPLHF
CDR3nt: TGCAGTGCCCGTAGCCGGGAGCGGACCTATAATTCACCCCTCCACTTT

d_gene: .
v_gene: TRBV19
abundance: once
j_gene: TRBJ1-2
CDR3aa: CASSIGGAIGYTF
CDR3nt: TGTGCCAGTAGTATTGGGGGGGCGATTGGCTACACCTTC

d_gene: .
v_gene: TRBV19
abundance: few
j_gene: TRBJ1-2
CDR3aa: CASSISRQSYGYTF
CDR3nt: TGTGCCAGTAGTATAAGTCGACAGTCCTATGGCTACACCTTC

d_gene: TRBD2
v_gene: TRBV4-2
abundance: .
j_gene: TRBJ2-3
CDR3aa: CASSQGGRGGSTDTQYF
CDR3nt: TGTGCCAGCAGCCAAGGGGGACGCGGGGGGAGCACAGATACGCAGTATTTT

d_gene: .
v_gene: TRBV4-3
abundance: once
j_gene: TRBJ1-5
CDR3aa: CASSQDGRSQHF
CDR3nt: TGCGCCAGCAGCCAAGACGGGAGGTCCCAGCATTTT

d_gene: TRBD1
v_gene: TRBV12-5
abundance: many
j_gene: TRBJ2-1
CDR3aa: CASGSNRGLINEQFF
CDR3nt: TGTGCTAGTGGTTCCAACAGGGGGCTGATTAATGAGCAGTTCTTC

d_gene: .
v_gene: TRBV4-3
abundance: many
j_gene: TRBJ1-2
CDR3aa: CASSQVLAGRGYTF
CDR3nt: TGCGCCAGCAGCCAAGTTTTAGCAGGGCGAGGCTACACCTTC

d_gene: .
v_gene: TRBV20-1
abundance: few
j_gene: TRBJ2-7
CDR3aa: CSARANTQGMSSYEQYF
CDR3nt: TGCAGTGCTAGAGCAAATACCCAGGGGATGAGCTCCTACGAGCAGTACTTC

d_gene: TRBD1
v_gene: TRBV7-6
abundance: medium-sized
j_gene: TRBJ1-2
CDR3aa: CASSHGQGADYGYTF
CDR3nt: TGTGCCAGCAGCCACGGACAGGGGGCAGACTATGGCTACACCTTC

d_gene: .
v_gene: TRBV11-2
abundance: once
j_gene: TRBJ2-6
CDR3aa: CASSSARSSGANVLTF
CDR3nt: TGTGCCAGCAGCTCCGCTAGGAGCTCTGGGGCCAACGTCCTGACTTTC

d_gene: .
v_gene: TRBV7-9
abundance: few
j_gene: TRBJ1-6
CDR3aa: CASSLSFGRTYNSPLHF
CDR3nt: TGTGCCAGCAGCTTAAGTTTCGGGAGAACCTATAATTCACCCCTCCACTTT

d_gene: .
v_gene: TRBV12-3/TRBV12-4
abundance: many
j_gene: TRBJ1-2
CDR3aa: CASSDSDGYGYTF
CDR3nt: TGTGCCAGCAGTGATTCCGATGGATATGGCTACACCTTC

d_gene: .
v_gene: TRBV12-3/TRBV12-4
abundance: many
j_gene: TRBJ1-3
CDR3aa: CASGAHAGNTIYF
CDR3nt: TGTGCCAGCGGAGCCCACGCTGGAAACACCATATATTTT

d_gene: .
v_gene: TRBV24-1
abundance: few
j_gene: TRBJ2-5
CDR3aa: CATSEAGHNQETQYF
CDR3nt: TGTGCCACCAGTGAAGCGGGACACAATCAAGAGACCCAGTACTTC

d_gene: TRBD1
v_gene: TRBV7-9
abundance: many
j_gene: TRBJ2-1
CDR3aa: CASSLSGGGQGAYEQFF
CDR3nt: TGTGCCAGCAGCTTATCAGGCGGGGGACAGGGGGCGTATGAGCAGTTCTTC

d_gene: TRBD1
v_gene: TRBV7-2
abundance: many
j_gene: TRBJ2-7
CDR3aa: CASSWGQGEYF
CDR3nt: TGTGCCAGCAGCTGGGGACAGGGAGAGTACTTC

d_gene: TRBD2
v_gene: TRBV2
abundance: .
j_gene: TRBJ2-1
CDR3aa: CATAGGGHEQFF
CDR3nt: TGTGCCACCGCGGGAGGGGGCCATGAGCAGTTCTTC

d_gene: TRBD2
v_gene: TRBV5-1
abundance: .
j_gene: TRBJ2-1
CDR3aa: CASSFGLAGMDEQFF
CDR3nt: TGCGCCAGCAGCTTCGGACTAGCGGGAATGGATGAGCAGTTCTTC

d_gene: .
v_gene: TRBV4-1
abundance: .
j_gene: TRBJ2-3
CDR3aa: CASSQEGRSTDTQYF
CDR3nt: TGCGCCAGCAGCCAAGAAGGGCGGAGCACAGATACGCAGTATTTT

d_gene: .
v_gene: TRBV5-6
abundance: .
j_gene: TRBJ1-5
CDR3aa: CASSLGSSNQPQHF
CDR3nt: TGTGCCAGCAGCTTGGGGAGCAGCAATCAGCCCCAGCATTTT

d_gene: .
v_gene: TRBV3-1
abundance: .
j_gene: TRBJ1-5
CDR3aa: CASSQGQNQPQHF
CDR3nt: TGTGCCAGCAGCCAAGGACAGAATCAGCCCCAGCATTTT

d_gene: TRBD2
v_gene: TRBV5-8
abundance: many
j_gene: TRBJ2-3
CDR3aa: CASSLRLAGRDTQYF
CDR3nt: TGTGCCAGCAGCCTTCGACTAGCGGGGAGGGATACGCAGTATTTT

d_gene: TRBD1
v_gene: TRBV4-2
abundance: many
j_gene: TRBJ1-1
CDR3aa: CASSQLTGAGTEAFF
CDR3nt: TGTGCCAGCAGCCAATTGACAGGGGCGGGGACTGAAGCTTTCTTT

d_gene: TRBD1
v_gene: TRBV19
abundance: .
j_gene: TRBJ2-1
CDR3aa: CASTRTGLSYNEQFF
CDR3nt: TGTGCCAGTACCCGGACAGGGCTATCCTACAATGAGCAGTTCTTC

d_gene: TRBD2
v_gene: TRBV20-1
abundance: many
j_gene: TRBJ2-1
CDR3aa: CSARKSGRNYNEQFF
CDR3nt: TGCAGTGCTAGAAAAAGCGGGAGGAACTACAATGAGCAGTTCTTC